The rows below give T cell receptor beta chains drawn from one sample of a study of T cell responses to AZD1222 COVID-19 vaccine. Produced via immunoSEQ multiplex PCR; TCRdb's table is partial and in-frame only. The table shows 150,000 or so clones, with 70% to 90% occurring only once. Sequencing was performed on peripheral blood, taken on day 0 of AZD1222 vaccination. The receptors originated from an adult in good health. CDR3s include the opening cysteine and the closing phenylalanine or tryptophan. D genes are given only for firm matches. Only part of the rows carry a size: once, few, many, or a class if the clone is expanded.

clone size: -; J gene: TRBJ1-1; D gene: -; V gene: TRBV15; CDR3 DNA: TGTGCCACCAGTTTGACACGGAACACTGAAGCTTTCTTT; CDR3 protein: CATSLTRNTEAFF
clone size: -; J gene: TRBJ2-1; D gene: TRBD2; V gene: TRBV7-9; CDR3 DNA: TGTGCCAGCAGCCTGACTAGCGGGGGGTTCTCCTACAATGAGCAGTTCTTC; CDR3 protein: CASSLTSGGFSYNEQFF
clone size: -; J gene: TRBJ1-1; D gene: -; V gene: TRBV3-1/TRBV3-2; CDR3 DNA: TGTGCCAGCAGCCTTAGAGGGGGCACTGAAGCTTTCTTT; CDR3 protein: CASSLRGGTEAFF
clone size: -; J gene: TRBJ1-2; D gene: -; V gene: TRBV9; CDR3 DNA: TGTGCCAGCAGCGCCTTGGTCGGGGTCTACACCTTC; CDR3 protein: CASSALVGVYTF
clone size: once; J gene: TRBJ2-2; D gene: -; V gene: TRBV3-1/TRBV3-2; CDR3 DNA: TGTGCCAGCAGCCAAGATTCCAGCCTGATCACCCGGGAGCTGTTTTTT; CDR3 protein: CASSQDSSLITRELFF
clone size: -; J gene: TRBJ1-2; D gene: TRBD1; V gene: TRBV10-3; CDR3 DNA: TGTGCCATCAGTCCCTTACAGGGGGCGACCTATGGCTACACCTTC; CDR3 protein: CAISPLQGATYGYTF
clone size: -; J gene: TRBJ1-2; D gene: -; V gene: TRBV7-8; CDR3 DNA: TGTGCCAGCAGCCCCGGAGGGGCGCTCGTATTTAGTGGCTACACCTTC; CDR3 protein: CASSPGGALVFSGYTF
clone size: -; J gene: TRBJ2-2; D gene: TRBD2; V gene: TRBV27; CDR3 DNA: TGTGCCAGCAGTTTAGGTCTAGCGGAGGTGGGGGAGCTGTTTTTT; CDR3 protein: CASSLGLAEVGELFF
clone size: -; J gene: TRBJ1-1; D gene: -; V gene: TRBV30; CDR3 DNA: TGTGCCTGGATCTTGAGACGGGAAGCTTTCTTT; CDR3 protein: CAWILRREAFF
clone size: -; J gene: TRBJ1-4; D gene: TRBD1; V gene: TRBV6-5; CDR3 DNA: TGTGCCAGCAGTTACTCCAACAGGGGGTTGGCTGAAAAACTGTTTTTT; CDR3 protein: CASSYSNRGLAEKLFF
clone size: -; J gene: TRBJ2-5; D gene: -; V gene: TRBV7-7; CDR3 DNA: TGTGCCAGCAGCTGGGGGGAGGTTGGGGAGACCCAGTACTTC; CDR3 protein: CASSWGEVGETQYF
clone size: -; J gene: TRBJ1-3; D gene: -; V gene: TRBV2; CDR3 DNA: TGTGCCAGCCCCCGGGGGGCAGGAAACACCATATATTTT; CDR3 protein: CASPRGAGNTIYF
clone size: -; J gene: TRBJ1-6; D gene: -; V gene: TRBV30; CDR3 DNA: TGTGCCTGGAACTCTCGCCGGAGGCTTAATTCACCCCTCCACTTT; CDR3 protein: CAWNSRRRLNSPLHF
clone size: -; J gene: TRBJ1-2; D gene: -; V gene: TRBV18; CDR3 DNA: TGTGCCAGCTCACCCAGGGAAGACTATGGCTACACCTTC; CDR3 protein: CASSPREDYGYTF